One sample yielded the 22 T cell receptor beta chains listed below, sequenced in a study of CD8 T cells in ankylosing spondylitis. TCRdb processed the 5' RACE reads anew with MiXCR; each CDR3 protein has one entry. The table shows over 95,000 distinct CDR3 sequences, with roughly 8.3% occurring only once. Sequenced sample: blood, either unsorted or a sorted T cell fraction (not recorded which). The receptors were gathered from a male donor with ankylosing spondylitis or in good health (not recorded which).

This clonotype came up many times. The rearrangement uses TRBV5-1 and TRBJ1-2; a possible D gene is TRBD1 (6 bases). Germline-derived CDR1 and CDR2 are SGHRS and YFSETQ. V was trimmed by 3 bases and J by 3 bases, leaving 15 bases between them. This CDR3 is built from 15 residues. CDR3 nucleotides: TGCGCCAGCAGCTGGAGACAGCCAGGGGACTATGGCTACACCTTC. Translation gives CASSWRQPGDYGYTF.

The chain links TRBV7-6 to TRBJ2-3; possibly TRBD2 for D (5 bases). Per the germline V gene, CDR1 is SGHVS and CDR2 is FNYEAQ. The CDR3 runs to 15 residues. Trimming stripped 5 bases from V and 1 base from J, with 13 bases between. CDR3 in amino acids: CASSKRALGTDTQYF. CDR3 DNA sequence: TGTGCCAGCAGCAAGAGGGCCCTAGGCACAGATACGCAGTATTTT.

As for this clonotype: The CDR3 carries no conserved terminal phenylalanine or tryptophan, so it likely arises from a read error. The CDR3 region is CASSLGGTDTQYL. The CDR3 DNA sequence: TGTGCCAGCAGCTTAGGAGGGACAGATACGCAGTATTTG. The genes are TRBV7-9 and TRBJ2-3; weak D call: TRBD2 (5 bases). CDR1 SEHNR and CDR2 FQNEAQ come from the germline V gene (reference sequence). The CDR3 length is 13 residues. V was clipped by 1 base and J by 3 bases, with 5 bases between them.

This clonotype was counted at least ten times. The chain links TRBV27 to TRBJ2-1, with 10 positions matching TRBD2. Per germline, CDR1 MNHEY and CDR2 SMNVEV (reference sequence). V gave up 5 bases and J gave up 6 bases; unmatched junction bases: 7. The CDR3 totals 15 residues. DNA of the CDR3: TGTGCCAGCAGTCCGCTAGCGGGGGCCACCAATGAGCAGTTCTTC. Protein: CASSPLAGATNEQFF.

This clonotype was picked up many times. The V gene is TRBV6-1, the J gene TRBJ2-7; TRBD1 aligns across 9 bases. The CDR3 has 14 amino acids. Trimming at V came to 6 bases and at J to 2 bases, leaving 5 bases not matched to a gene. Germline V gene data show CDR1 as MNHNS and CDR2 as SASEGT. The CDR3 spells CASSKTGGTYEQYF. The CDR3, as DNA: TGTGCCAGCAGCAAGACAGGGGGTACCTACGAGCAGTACTTC.

This chain uses TRBV18 with TRBJ2-3; tentative D call: TRBD2 (5 bases). V was trimmed by 5 bases and J by 4 bases, leaving 16 bases between them. Germline assignment: CDR1 KGHSH and CDR2 LQKENI. This CDR3 spans 15 amino acids. CDR3 protein: CASSTTRGGSDTQYF. DNA of the CDR3: TGTGCCAGCTCAACAACTAGAGGCGGATCAGATACGCAGTATTTT.

This clonotype was counted many times. The rearrangement links TRBV20-1 to TRBJ2-1; tentatively, D is TRBD1 or TRBD2 (5 bases each). The germline V gene encodes CDR1 DFQATT and CDR2 SNEGSKA (reference sequence). The CDR3 is 15 amino acids. V lost 4 bases and J lost 8, with 21 bases in between. The CDR3 sequence is CSAMGPAGISDEQFF. The CDR3 bases are TGCAGTGCTATGGGACCGGCTGGGATTAGCGATGAGCAGTTCTTC.

Points on this clonotype: Germline and junction disagree at one end, which may indicate a read error. The chain carries TRBV6-4 and TRBJ2-1; 9 bases align to TRBD2. Looked up from germline, CDR1 is MRHNA and CDR2 is SNTAGT. The CDR3 is 15 amino acids. The CDR3 spells CDSSEAGGRFSEQFF. CDR3 DNA sequence: TGTGACAGCAGTGAGGCGGGGGGGCGATTCAGTGAGCAGTTCTTC.

As for this clonotype: A much larger clone differs from this one at a single base, so this may be a read error. This sequence joins TRBV2 and TRBJ2-5, with TRBD1 matching 11 bases. With 6 bases clipped from V and 5 bases from J, the junction kept 11 bases outside the gene matches. This CDR3 has 16 amino acids. Germline CDR1 reads SNHLY; CDR2 reads FYNNEI. CDR3 protein: CASRDIQDRGPETQYF. DNA of the CDR3: TGTGCCAGCAGGGACATTCAGGACAGGGGGCCGGAGACCCAGTACTTC.

Written as DNA, the CDR3 is TGTGCCAGCAGCCGCACTAACTCAGGGATCGGGGAGCTGTTTTTT. Its translation: CASSRTNSGIGELFF. V is TRBV7-3 and J is TRBJ2-2, with D tentatively TRBD1 (5 bases). CDR3 length equals 15 residues. Germline values: CDR1 SGHTA, CDR2 FQGTGA. V gave up 5 bases and J gave up 7 bases, with 17 bases separating them.

At least ten counts were recorded for this clonotype. This chain joins TRBV30 and TRBJ2-5; unclear D gene. The CDR3 has 12 residues. V gave up 2 bases and J gave up 0 bases, with 4 bases separating them. Germline loops: CDR1 GTSNPN, CDR2 SVGIG (reference sequence). The CDR3 spells CAWSTDQETQYF. CDR3 bases: TGTGCCTGGAGTACGGACCAAGAGACCCAGTACTTC.

This clonotype was counted a few times. As DNA, the CDR3 is TGTGCCAGCAGTTACCCCGTCGACTGGTCGACTAGCGGGAGAGATACGCAGTATTTT. Protein sequence: CASSYPVDWSTSGRDTQYF. The gene calls are TRBV6-2 or TRBV6-3 and TRBJ2-3; TRBD2 matches 12 bases. The CDR3 covers 19 residues. Losses at the gene ends were 2 bases for V and 5 bases for J; bases not matched to a gene: 14. Looked up from germline, CDR1 is MNHEY and CDR2 is SVGEGT.

The chain has TRBV7-2 and TRBJ2-7; 9 bases align to TRBD2. Trimming at V came to 5 bases and at J to 2 bases, leaving 7 bases not matched to a gene. CDR1 SGHTA and CDR2 FQGNSA come from the germline V gene. The CDR3 consists of 15 residues. The CDR3 nucleotides are TGTGCCAGCAGCGAAGGACTAGCGACGGCCTACGAGCAGTACTTC. As protein: CASSEGLATAYEQYF.

On this clonotype: One end of the junction fails to match germline, which may point to a read error. J is TRBJ1-2 and V is TRBV7-2; D unresolved. Germline V gives CDR1 SGHTA, CDR2 FQGNSA. The CDR3 length is 12 residues. The CDR3 sequence is CASNLVPYGYTF. The CDR3 DNA sequence: TGTGCCAGCAACTTAGTACCTTATGGCTACACCTTC.

V is TRBV7-8 and J is TRBJ2-1; 8 bases align to TRBD1. This CDR3 spans 15 amino acids. Germline V gene sequence: CDR1 SGHVS, CDR2 FQNEAQ. V gave up 4 bases and J gave up 5 bases; unmatched junction bases: 7. CDR3 nucleotides: TGTGCCAGCAGCTCCCCCGGGACAGGCCACAATGAGCAGTTCTTC. Translation: CASSSPGTGHNEQFF.

The chain employs TRBV7-2 and TRBJ1-2, with 9 bases fitting TRBD1. V was pared by 5 bases and J by 7 bases, with 8 bases of the junction left unmatched. Germline V CDR1 and CDR2: SGHTA, FQGNSA. CDR3 length: 14 residues. The CDR3 spells CASSLGTGTSGYTF. CDR3 in DNA: TGTGCCAGCAGCCTCGGGACAGGGACGTCTGGCTACACCTTC.

This clonotype was recorded many times. V gene TRBV5-1 combines with J gene TRBJ2-7; D not resolved. V lost 0 bases to trimming and J lost 3 bases, with 7 bases between them. Germline CDR1 reads SGHRS; CDR2 reads YFSETQ. The CDR3 sequence is 13 residues long. The CDR3 coding sequence is TGCGCCAGCAGCTTGGTGACGGACTACGAGCAGTACTTC. It yields the protein CASSLVTDYEQYF.

This clonotype has ten or more counts. The chain employs TRBV20-1 and TRBJ2-5; weak D call: TRBD2 (6 bases). This CDR3 region has 14 residues. Trimming took 3 bases from V and 6 from J, leaving 17 bases between them. Per germline, CDR1 DFQATT and CDR2 SNEGSKA (reference sequence). The CDR3: CSARLSGVRKTQYF. CDR3 DNA sequence: TGCAGTGCTAGGCTTAGCGGAGTACGGAAGACCCAGTACTTC.

This clonotype has at least ten counts. Its ends do not fully match the called genes, so a read error is possible. The V gene is TRBV7-2, the J gene TRBJ2-2; 8 positions agree with TRBD1. This CDR3 is 15 amino acids long. Per germline, CDR1 SGHTA and CDR2 FQGNSA. CDR3 loop: CASSLGQANTGELFF. Written as DNA, the CDR3 is TGCGCCAGCAGCTTGGGACAGGCGAACACCGGGGAGCTGTTTTTT.

The rearrangement links TRBV4-3 to TRBJ2-7; TRBD2 agrees at 8 bases. V lost 0 bases and J lost 2; bases outside the gene matches: 6. Germline loops: CDR1 LGHNA, CDR2 YSLEER. The CDR3 runs 16 residues. CDR3 in DNA: TGCGCCAGCAGCCAAGACAGGGCGGGAGGTACCTACGAGCAGTACTTC. It translates to CASSQDRAGGTYEQYF.

This clonotype was found many times. The chain employs TRBV29-1 and TRBJ2-7, with a possible D match to TRBD2 (5 bases). Germline V gene data show CDR1 as SQVTM and CDR2 as ANQGSEA. CDR3 length: 12 amino acids. Trimming left V 5 bases short and J 5 bases short, with 13 bases between. CDR3 DNA: TGCAGCGTTATCGGGATTCAACACGAGCAGTACTTC. It is translated as CSVIGIQHEQYF.

This clonotype was detected a few times. The CDR3 DNA reads TGTGCCATCAGGCCGACAGGGGCAGGGGACGGCTACACCTTC. Its protein product is CAIRPTGAGDGYTF. V and J are TRBV10-3 and TRBJ1-2, with 8 bases fitting TRBD1. Germline V gives CDR1 ENHRY, CDR2 SYGVKD. The ends lost 6 bases at V and 8 bases at J; junction bases unmatched: 11. The CDR3 has 14 amino acids.